This TCR beta chain was sequenced in a study of blood T cell repertoires in COVID-19. Across the whole study: Samples of COVID-19 (acute and convalescent) were obtained from the United States, Italy and Spain. Sources were T cells, B-cell-depleted T cells, or PBMCs; the material itself was cDNA or gDNA.

The method was immunoSEQ multiplex PCR; TCRdb's version includes in-frame clones alone and lacks a portion of them. The table has approximately 120,000 clones, over 70% seen once. Looked up from germline, CDR1 is SGHAT and CDR2 is FQNNGV. V lost 3 bases and J lost 6; bases outside the gene matches: 8. This CDR3 region has 15 residues. The chain combines TRBV11-2 with TRBJ2-7, with 10 bases matching TRBD1. Sequencing was carried out using peripheral blood. The clonotype was recovered from a woman aged 45-59 years with acute or convalescent COVID-19. The CDR3 loop reads CASSFSGTGVREQYF. The DNA for the CDR3 is TGTGCCAGCAGCTTTTCCGGGACAGGGGTACGCGAGCAGTACTTC. Drawing the rest from reference TRBV11-2 and TRBJ2-7, the complete variable domain is EAGVAQSPRYKIIEKRQSVAFWCNPISGHATLYWYQQILGQGPKLLIQFQNNGVVDDSQLPKDRFSAERLKGVDSTLKIQPAKLEDSAVYLCASSFSGTGVREQYFGPGTRLTVT.